What follows describes a single T cell receptor (beta chain). Its specificity is unknown. This entry belongs to a study of CD8+ T cells in alopecia areata. Study as a whole: Those patients who were treated received oral tofacitinib, which was given at 5 to 10 mg twice daily for moderate-to-severe alopecia areata.

The CDR3 totals 15 residues. The junction had 10 bases not matched to a gene; V was cut back by 4 bases and J by 7 bases. Germline CDR1 and CDR2: SGHRS and YFSETQ. Study-wide findings and caveats: Only one nonresponder was present, which leaves the link between baseline CD8+ expansion and response uncertain.

The treatment denotes: oral pan-JAK inhibitor, 5-10 mg twice daily. It was from alopecia areata patients that lesional scalp punch biopsies and peripheral blood were collected. Extraction of RNA preceded its reverse transcription into cDNA, which served as the sequencing template. Measured with immunoSEQ multiplex PCR; TCRdb has only the in-frame clones, and not every one. The sample holds over 250,000 clones, 60% seen once. J is TRBJ1-4 and V is TRBV5-1; 7 nucleotides match TRBD1. The sample in question was CD4+ T cells sorted from blood, obtained around week 52, from a patient treated with tofacitinib. This sequence was found in a human donor with alopecia areata. This CDR3 is CASSPRQGGSEKLFF. CDR3 nucleotides: TGCGCCAGCAGCCCAAGACAGGGTGGTAGTGAAAAACTGTTTTTT.